The 11 T cell receptor beta chains reported below all come from one sample, sequenced in a study of a mutant IDH1 vaccine in newly diagnosed glioma (dated by TCRdb to the early 2020s). Read against the paper, the sample's time point label means: baseline, week 1 (first vaccination visit). According to the study, the label for this sample's treatment or condition signals: pre-vaccination baseline after standard-of-care therapy. Library preparation used the immunoSEQ multiplex PCR assay. TCRdb's version of the immuneACCESS table is confined to in-frame rearrangements and falls short of the full clone set. An unresolved V gene accounts for under half of the shortfall where checked; the remainder is of unknown origin. The sample profile shows roughly 35,000 clones; approximately 86% of them were found once. The ten biggest clones cover around 5% of the sample. Sequencing was performed on PBMCs, taken from a glioma patient treated with radiotherapy, temozolomide or both. All receptors derive from a middle-aged woman with glioma.

This clone occurred a few times. This chain connects TRBV6-5 to TRBJ2-7, with TRBD1 matching over 8 bases. V was pared by 6 bases and J by 1 base, with 8 bases of the junction left unmatched. The CDR3 contains 15 residues. Germline values: CDR1 MNHEY, CDR2 SVGAGI. For the CDR3, the DNA is TGTGCCAGCAGAGGGGACAGGTATATTTCCTACGAGCAGTACTTC. Protein sequence: CASRGDRYISYEQYF.

The chain recombines TRBV10-3 with TRBJ2-3, with 7 bases identical to TRBD1. The V gene end was trimmed by 11 bases and the J gene end by 2 bases; junction bases not matched to a gene: 13. The V gene's germline CDR1 is ENHRY and CDR2 SYGVKD. This CDR3 is 15 amino acids long. In nucleotides, the CDR3 is TGTGCCTCCACGAAGGGGGACAGCCCCACAGATACGCAGTATTTT. The encoded protein is CASTKGDSPTDTQYF.

V usage is TRBV25-1 and J usage is TRBJ2-5, with D hard to call. V was clipped by 1 base and J by 5 bases, with 5 bases between them. Germline loops: CDR1 MGHDK, CDR2 SYGVNS. The CDR3 loop spans 12 amino acids. The CDR3 DNA reads as TGTGCCAGCAGTGAATGGGCCGAGACCCAGTACTTC. Amino acid sequence: CASSEWAETQYF.

The rearrangement uses TRBV5-4 and TRBJ2-1; a possible D gene is TRBD2 (6 bases). The length of the CDR3 is 15 residues. Germline lookup yields CDR1 SGHNT and CDR2 YYREEE (reference sequence). V was cut by 4 bases and J by 2 bases, with 13 bases left in between. CDR3 in amino acids: CASSRFAGPYNEQFF. The CDR3 DNA reads TGTGCCAGCAGCCGTTTCGCGGGGCCCTACAATGAGCAGTTCTTC.

The chain carries TRBV4-1 and TRBJ2-7; D possibly corresponds to TRBD1 (6 bases). Germline lookup yields CDR1 MGHRA and CDR2 YSYEKL. The CDR3 spans 22 residues. Trimming removed 1 base at V and 2 bases at J, with 33 bases between. The CDR3 spells CASSQVFTGTREGLIRAYEQYF. The DNA for the CDR3 is TGCGCCAGCAGCCAAGTTTTTACAGGGACCAGAGAGGGTTTAATACGAGCCTACGAGCAGTACTTC.

The chain has TRBV5-1 and TRBJ2-2, with 9 bases fitting TRBD2. J gave up 4 bases and V 4 bases, and 11 bases lay outside the gene matches. This CDR3 is built from 17 residues. Germline CDR1 reads SGHRS; CDR2 reads YFSETQ. CDR3 nucleotide sequence: TGCGCCAGCAGCGAGTCGGCGGGGGGGGCAAGCACCGGGGAGCTGTTTTTT. This gives the protein CASSESAGGASTGELFF.

V gene TRBV2 combines with J gene TRBJ1-2; a weak D match, TRBD1 (5 bases). The V gene lost 7 bases and the J gene lost 1 base, with 16 bases spanning the gap. This CDR3 has 15 amino acids. The germline V gene encodes CDR1 SNHLY and CDR2 FYNNEI. The CDR3, as DNA: TGTGCCAGCAAGGCCCGGGGCGGGTATAACTATGGCTACACCTTC. This encodes CASKARGGYNYGYTF.

The chain is built from TRBV5-6 and TRBJ1-2; the D is unclear. CDR3 length equals 14 residues. V lost 0 bases to trimming and J lost 4 bases, with 10 bases between them. CDR1 and CDR2 from the germline V gene are SGHDT and YYEEEE. The CDR3: CASSLERIPYGYTF. The CDR3 DNA sequence: TGTGCCAGCAGCTTGGAGAGGATCCCCTATGGCTACACCTTC.

J is TRBJ2-7 and V is TRBV10-2; weak D call: TRBD2 (6 bases). The V gene lost 2 bases and the J gene lost 7 bases, with 6 bases spanning the gap. From germline, CDR1 is WSHSY and CDR2 SAAADI. The CDR3 runs to 11 residues. The CDR3 region has the DNA TGCGCCAGCAGTGAGGGGGGGGAGCAGTACTTC. Its protein product is CASSEGGEQYF.

This chain links TRBV2 with TRBJ1-5, with D perhaps matching TRBD1 (5 bases). The CDR3 spans 15 residues. Trimming pared 6 bases from V and 2 bases from J, leaving 14 bases between. CDR1 SNHLY and CDR2 FYNNEI come from the germline V gene. CDR3 residues: CASRGILRGNQPQHF. CDR3 nucleotide sequence: TGTGCCAGCAGAGGCATACTCAGGGGCAATCAGCCCCAGCATTTT.

V usage is TRBV4-2 and J usage is TRBJ2-5, with 15 nucleotides matching TRBD2. Germline V lookup: CDR1 LGHNA, CDR2 YNFKEQ. The CDR3 runs to 18 residues. V shed 4 bases, J shed 2 bases, and the junction held 8 bases outside the gene matches. In nucleotides, the CDR3 is TGTGCCAGCAGCCCGGCGGGACTAGCGGGGGGCGATCAAGAGACCCAGTACTTC. Residues: CASSPAGLAGGDQETQYF.